The 11 T cell receptor beta chains below all came from one sample that was sequenced in a study of blood T cell repertoires in COVID-19. Profiling relied on immunoSEQ multiplex PCR, and the TCRdb table lists in-frame clones only, not all of them. The sample lists about 280,000 clones; roughly 87% were seen once. Specimen: peripheral blood. The receptors here all came from a woman in her forties or fifties who had recovered from COVID-19.

The J gene is TRBJ1-1, the V gene TRBV6-5; unclear D gene. The CDR3 is made up of 13 amino acids. Trimming took off 5 bases at V and 4 bases at J, with 11 bases between the two ends. The germline gives CDR1 MNHEY, CDR2 SVGAGI. CDR3 region: CASSTTRGTEAFF. DNA of the CDR3: TGTGCCAGCAGTACTACACGGGGCACTGAAGCTTTCTTT.

The chain recombines TRBV13 with TRBJ1-2, with D possibly TRBD1 on 6 matching bases. V was cut by 6 bases and J by 0 bases, with 14 bases left in between. Germline loops: CDR1 PRHDT, CDR2 FYEKMQ (reference sequence). This CDR3 comprises 15 residues. The DNA of the CDR3 is TGTGCCAGCAGATCACTGGCAGGGGCTAACTATGGCTACACCTTC. Translating gives CASRSLAGANYGYTF.

The V call is TRBV24-1, the J call TRBJ1-2; D remains ambiguous. V dropped 4 bases and J dropped 6 bases, with 14 bases sitting between them. The CDR3 loop spans 14 amino acids. Germline assignment: CDR1 KGHDR and CDR2 SFDVKD. CDR3 sequence reads: CATSDPPQAHGYTF. The CDR3, as DNA: TGTGCCACCAGTGACCCCCCCCAGGCCCATGGCTACACCTTC.

V usage is TRBV18 and J usage is TRBJ1-2, with D tentatively TRBD1 (5 bases). V was pared by 2 bases and J by 2 bases, with 9 bases between. Per germline, CDR1 KGHSH and CDR2 LQKENI. The CDR3 consists of 14 residues. As DNA, the CDR3 is TGTGCCAGCTCACCAGACAGTGCCAACTATGGCTACACCTTC. Its translation: CASSPDSANYGYTF.

This sequence joins TRBV21-1 and TRBJ2-5; the table assigns TRBD2, which was not confirmed against the DNA. TRBV21-1 is noted as a pseudogene. CDR3 length: 16 amino acids. DNA for the CDR3: TGTGCCAGCAGCAAAGTTCAGAAACTAGCGGGGGAGACCCAGTACTTC. Residues: CASSKVQKLAGETQYF.

The chain employs TRBV7-2 and TRBJ2-1; 10 bases agree with TRBD2. The CDR3 length is 17 residues. In germline, CDR1 is SGHTA, CDR2 FQGNSA. V trimming: 1 base; J trimming: 4 bases; junction bases outside the gene matches: 7. This chain's CDR3 is CASSLGFGLAAYNEQFF. The CDR3 DNA reads TGTGCCAGCAGCTTAGGATTCGGACTAGCGGCTTACAATGAGCAGTTCTTC. Looking up the rest from reference TRBV7-2 and TRBJ2-1 gives the full variable domain: GAGVSQSPSNKVTEKGKDVELRCDPISGHTALYWYRQSLGQGLEFLIYFQGNSAPDKSGLPSDRFSAERTGGSVSTLTIQRTQQEDSAVYLCASSLGFGLAAYNEQFFGPGTRLTVL.

The rearrangement links TRBV19 to TRBJ1-2; TRBD1 matches 7 bases. Germline trimming cut 3 bases from V and 0 bases from J; bases unmatched to any gene: 10. Germline V gene sequence: CDR1 LNHDA, CDR2 SQIVND (reference sequence). The CDR3 contains 17 residues. The CDR3, as DNA: TGTGCCAGTAGTATGAGTGGGGCCGGGACAGCTAACTATGGCTACACCTTC. Protein sequence: CASSMSGAGTANYGYTF.

The rearrangement links TRBV27 to TRBJ2-2; TRBD2 aligns across 13 bases. V lost 7 bases, J lost 8 bases, and 13 bases stayed unmatched. The CDR3 loop spans 17 amino acids. CDR1 MNHEY and CDR2 SMNVEV come from the germline V gene (reference sequence). The CDR3 here is CASTPTGTSGNGGELFF. The CDR3 DNA follows: TGTGCCAGCACACCCACCGGGACTAGCGGGAATGGGGGGGAGCTGTTTTTT.

This chain uses TRBV21-1 with TRBJ2-1; the table calls TRBD1, which could not be checked here. TRBV21-1 is flagged as a pseudogene. CDR3 length: 16 amino acids. CDR3 coding DNA: TGTGCCAGCACTTATACCGGGACAGGGGGGCACAATGAGCAGTTCTTC. Translating it yields CASTYTGTGGHNEQFF.

V gene TRBV5-1 combines with J gene TRBJ2-3, with 8 nucleotides matching TRBD1. V was pared by 4 bases and J by 2 bases, with 9 bases of the junction left unmatched. The CDR3 consists of 16 residues. Germline CDR1 SGHRS, CDR2 YFSETQ. DNA for the CDR3: TGCGCCAGCAGCATCCGGGGACAGGCGATCACAGATACGCAGTATTTT. This gives the protein CASSIRGQAITDTQYF.

The chain employs TRBV28 and TRBJ1-5; 10 nucleotides agree with TRBD1. The CDR3 length is 14 residues. The germline V gene has CDR1 MDHEN and CDR2 SYDVKM. Unmatched junction bases numbered 5, after V lost 7 bases and J lost 5 bases. In nucleotides, the CDR3 is TGTGCCAGCACCTCGGGGACAGGGGATCAGCCCCAGCATTTT. This gives the protein CASTSGTGDQPQHF.